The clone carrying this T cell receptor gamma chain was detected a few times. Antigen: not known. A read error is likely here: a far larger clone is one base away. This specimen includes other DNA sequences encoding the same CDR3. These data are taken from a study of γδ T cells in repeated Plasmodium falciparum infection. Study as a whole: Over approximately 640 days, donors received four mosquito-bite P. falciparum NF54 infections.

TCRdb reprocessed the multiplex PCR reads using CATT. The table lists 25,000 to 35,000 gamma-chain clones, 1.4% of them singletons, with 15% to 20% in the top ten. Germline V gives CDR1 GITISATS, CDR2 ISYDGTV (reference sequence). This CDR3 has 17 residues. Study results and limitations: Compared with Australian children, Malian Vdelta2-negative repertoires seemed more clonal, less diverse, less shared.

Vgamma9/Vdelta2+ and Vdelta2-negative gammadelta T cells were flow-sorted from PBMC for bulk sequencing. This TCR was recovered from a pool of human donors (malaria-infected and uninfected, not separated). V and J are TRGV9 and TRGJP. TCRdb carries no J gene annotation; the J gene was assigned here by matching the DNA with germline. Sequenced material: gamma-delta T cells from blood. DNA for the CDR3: TGTGCCTTGTGGGAGGCACACCAGGAGTTGGGTAAAAAAATCAAGGTATTT. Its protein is CALWEAHQELGKKIKVF.